This T cell receptor beta chain was recovered during a study of identical twins' blood T cells. The donors were healthy female monozygous twins, three pairs in total. Germline CDR1 is SGHTA and CDR2 is FQGNSA. This CDR3 is 16 amino acids long. The ends lost 3 bases at V and 2 bases at J; junction bases unmatched: 6. Authors' processing steps: Per-library CDR3 reads ranged about 2.2 to 3.6 million; clonotypes, ~90,000 to ~550,000. MiXCR, run by TCRdb on the 5' RACE reads, gives a single entry per CDR3 protein. Here the V and J calls rest on TCRdb's processing, not on the authors' analysis. The repertoire holds hundreds of thousands of distinct CDR3 sequences, with about 28% as singletons.

This clonotype was obtained from a woman aged 18-55 years in good health. The chain employs TRBV7-2 and TRBJ2-3; 9 bases line up with TRBD2. Material for sequencing was PBMCs. Here the CDR3 reads CASSLVAGGVTDTQYF. The CDR3, as DNA: TGTGCCAGCAGCTTGGTGGCGGGAGGGGTCACAGATACGCAGTATTTT.